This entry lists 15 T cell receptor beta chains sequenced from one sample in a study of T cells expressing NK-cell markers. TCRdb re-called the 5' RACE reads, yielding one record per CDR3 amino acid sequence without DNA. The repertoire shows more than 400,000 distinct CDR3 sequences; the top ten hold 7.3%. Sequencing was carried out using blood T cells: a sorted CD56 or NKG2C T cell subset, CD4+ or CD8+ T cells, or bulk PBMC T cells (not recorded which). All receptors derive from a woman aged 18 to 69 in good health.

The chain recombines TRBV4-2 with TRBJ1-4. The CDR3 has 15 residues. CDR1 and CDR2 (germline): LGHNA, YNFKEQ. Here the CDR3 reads CASSQDTGSYEKLFF.

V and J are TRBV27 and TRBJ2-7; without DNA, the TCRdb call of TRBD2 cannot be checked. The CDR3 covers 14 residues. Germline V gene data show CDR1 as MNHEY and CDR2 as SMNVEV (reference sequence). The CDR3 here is CASSSRTSPYEQYF.

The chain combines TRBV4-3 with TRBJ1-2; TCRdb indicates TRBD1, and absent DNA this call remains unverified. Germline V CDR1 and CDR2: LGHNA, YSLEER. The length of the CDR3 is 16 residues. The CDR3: CASSQDSGVVVYGYTF.

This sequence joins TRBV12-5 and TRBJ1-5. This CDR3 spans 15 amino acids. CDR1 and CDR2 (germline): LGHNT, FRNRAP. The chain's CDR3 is CASGPDGSLNQPQHF.

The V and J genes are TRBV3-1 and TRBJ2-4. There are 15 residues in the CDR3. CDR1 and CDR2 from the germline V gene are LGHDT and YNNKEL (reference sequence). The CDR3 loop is CASSQDLRLAGIQYF. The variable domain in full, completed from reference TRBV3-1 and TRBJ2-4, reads DTAVSQTPKYLVTQMGNDKSIKCEQNLGHDTMYWYKQDSKKFLKIMFSYNNKELIINETVPNRFSPKSPDKAHLNLHINSLELGDSAVYFCASSQDLRLAGIQYFGAGTRLSVL.

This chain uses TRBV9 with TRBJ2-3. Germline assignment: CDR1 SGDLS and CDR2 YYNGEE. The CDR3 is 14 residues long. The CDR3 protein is CASSVVTSTDTQYF.

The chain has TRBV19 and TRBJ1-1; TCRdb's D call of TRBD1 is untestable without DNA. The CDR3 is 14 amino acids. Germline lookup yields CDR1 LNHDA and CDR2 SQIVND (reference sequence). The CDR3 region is CASSAQGTNTEAFF.

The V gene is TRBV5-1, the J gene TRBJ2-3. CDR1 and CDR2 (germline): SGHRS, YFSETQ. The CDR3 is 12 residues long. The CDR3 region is CASSPDLDTQYF.

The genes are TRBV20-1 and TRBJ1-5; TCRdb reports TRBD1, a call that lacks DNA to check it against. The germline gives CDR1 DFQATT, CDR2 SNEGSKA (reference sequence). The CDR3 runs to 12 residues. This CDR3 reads CSARPVNQPQHF.

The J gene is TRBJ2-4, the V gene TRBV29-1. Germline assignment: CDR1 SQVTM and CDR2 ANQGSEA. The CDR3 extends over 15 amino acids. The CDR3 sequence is CSVVRHLLDKNIQYF.

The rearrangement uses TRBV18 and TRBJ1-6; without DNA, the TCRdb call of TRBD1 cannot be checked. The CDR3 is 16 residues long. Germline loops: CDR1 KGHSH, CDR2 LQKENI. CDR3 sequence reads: CASSPSRTGQDSPLHF.

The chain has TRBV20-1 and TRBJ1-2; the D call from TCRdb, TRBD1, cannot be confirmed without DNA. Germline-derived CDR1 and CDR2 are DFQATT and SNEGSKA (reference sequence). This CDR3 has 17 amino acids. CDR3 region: CSARVDRVSSLDYGYTF.

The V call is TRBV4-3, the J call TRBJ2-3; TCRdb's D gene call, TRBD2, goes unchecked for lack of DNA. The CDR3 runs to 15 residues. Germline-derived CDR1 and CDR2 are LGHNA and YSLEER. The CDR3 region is CASSQEGVSEDTQYF.

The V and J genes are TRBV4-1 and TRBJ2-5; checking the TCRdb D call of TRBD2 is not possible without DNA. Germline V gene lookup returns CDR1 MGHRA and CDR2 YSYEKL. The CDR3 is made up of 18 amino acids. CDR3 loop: CASSQTMGSSAGLETQYF.

CDR3 amino acids: CASSLGGLAAYLASTDTQYF. V and J are TRBV7-6 and TRBJ2-3; TCRdb returns TRBD2, unconfirmable since there is no DNA. The CDR3 is 20 residues long. CDR1 and CDR2 from the germline V gene are SGHVS and FNYEAQ.